The 16 T cell receptor beta chains below all came from one sample that was sequenced in a study of blood T cell repertoires in COVID-19. Profiled with immunoSEQ multiplex PCR; TCRdb holds only in-frame clones, not every one. This repertoire shows about 70,000 clones, approximately 85% found once; its top ten account for around 40%. The sequenced material came from peripheral blood. These receptor sequences come from a woman at least 80 years old with active or convalescent COVID-19.

CDR3 in amino acids: CASIPKGGRYQFF. The CDR3 DNA reads as TGTGCCAGCATTCCTAAGGGGGGGCGATACCAGTTCTTC. The chain has TRBV27 and TRBJ2-1, with D possibly TRBD2 on 7 matching bases. Trimming took 7 bases from V and 13 from J, leaving 20 bases between them. Germline V gene data show CDR1 as MNHEY and CDR2 as SMNVEV (reference sequence). This CDR3 is built from 13 residues.

This chain links TRBV5-6 with TRBJ1-1; perhaps TRBD1 as D (5 bases). This CDR3 has 18 amino acids. The germline gives CDR1 SGHDT, CDR2 YYEEEE. The V end was cut by 2 bases, the J end by 5 bases, with 25 bases between. Here the CDR3 DNA reads TGTGCCAGCAGCTTTAGTACAGGATGGAAGCGTACTTTAACTGAAGCTTTCTTT. This gives the protein CASSFSTGWKRTLTEAFF.

This clone was seen a few times. The genes are TRBV30 and TRBJ2-1; perhaps TRBD1 as D (6 bases). This CDR3 has 13 amino acids. The V gene lost 4 bases and the J gene lost 4 bases, with 11 bases spanning the gap. CDR1 is GTSNPN, CDR2 SVGIG, per germline (reference sequence). The CDR3, as DNA: TGTGCCTGGACCGCCGGACAGTACAATGAGCAGTTCTTC. This encodes CAWTAGQYNEQFF.

The V and J genes are TRBV30 and TRBJ1-6; TRBD1 agrees at 9 bases. V gave up 4 bases and J gave up 9 bases; unmatched junction bases: 4. The CDR3 covers 13 residues. Germline V gene data show CDR1 as GTSNPN and CDR2 as SVGIG (reference sequence). CDR3 bases: TGTGCCTGGATCGGGACAGGGTCTTCACCCCTCCACTTT. Protein: CAWIGTGSSPLHF.

This clone was counted a few times. An end of the junction does not agree with germline; a read error may underlie this. This chain joins TRBV15 and TRBJ1-2; tentative D call: TRBD1 (6 bases). The CDR3 runs 11 residues. Germline V lookup: CDR1 LNHNV, CDR2 YYDKDF (reference sequence). This chain's CDR3 is CATSRDEDRYF. The CDR3 nucleotides read TGTGCCACCAGCAGAGATGAGGACAGATACTTC. Complete variable domain (other parts from reference TRBV15 and TRBJ1-2): DAMVIQNPRYQVTQFGKPVTLSCSQTLNHNVMYWYQQKSSQAPKLLFHYYDKDFNNEADTPDNFQSRRPNTSFCFLDIRSPGLGDTAMYLCATSRDEDRYFGSGTRLTVV.

The rearrangement joins TRBV4-1 to TRBJ2-6; TRBD2 matches 11 bases. Per germline, CDR1 MGHRA and CDR2 YSYEKL. The CDR3 totals 20 residues. With 6 bases clipped from V and 0 bases from J, the junction kept 13 bases outside the gene matches. CDR3 residues: CASSGTGTSGLYSGANVLTF. CDR3 DNA: TGCGCCAGCAGTGGGACCGGGACTAGCGGCTTATACTCTGGGGCCAACGTCCTGACTTTC.

This chain links TRBV6-5 with TRBJ2-3; D might be TRBD1 (7 bases). Germline-derived CDR1 and CDR2 are MNHEY and SVGAGI. This CDR3 is 15 amino acids long. With 7 bases removed from V and 0 bases from J, the gap between germline ends came to 14 bases. In DNA, the CDR3 is TGTGCCAGCAATTCACAGGGGACTAGCACAGATACGCAGTATTTT. It encodes CASNSQGTSTDTQYF.

V gene TRBV18 combines with J gene TRBJ1-2, with TRBD1 identical over 9 bases. This CDR3 is 14 amino acids long. The V gene end was trimmed by 3 bases and the J gene end by 7 bases; junction bases not matched to a gene: 6. Germline V gives CDR1 KGHSH, CDR2 LQKENI. The CDR3 sequence: CASSPSGTGFGYTF. DNA for the CDR3: TGTGCCAGCTCACCGTCGGGGACAGGGTTTGGCTACACCTTC.

This clone was observed once. V and J are TRBV25-1 and TRBJ1-1, with 7 nucleotides matching TRBD1. The CDR3 sequence is 15 residues long. With V trimmed by 4 bases and J by 2 bases, 7 bases remained unmatched. The germline V gene encodes CDR1 MGHDK and CDR2 SYGVNS. Written as DNA, the CDR3 is TGTGCCAGCAGTGTACAAGACAGGGTTAACACTGAAGCTTTCTTT. Protein product: CASSVQDRVNTEAFF.

This clone was counted a few times. The rearrangement links TRBV28 to TRBJ2-3; 8 bases agree with TRBD2. The CDR3 sequence is 15 residues long. V dropped 8 bases and J dropped 0; count of bases not matched to a gene: 7. Germline V gene sequence: CDR1 MDHEN, CDR2 SYDVKM. The CDR3 here is CASRGGSISTDTQYF. The CDR3 region has the DNA TGTGCCAGCCGGGGGGGCTCTATTAGCACAGATACGCAGTATTTT.

The chain employs TRBV30 and TRBJ2-5, with 7 positions matching TRBD1. Germline V gene lookup returns CDR1 GTSNPN and CDR2 SVGIG (reference sequence). The J segment lost 2 bases and the V segment lost 4 bases, leaving 7 bases of the junction unmatched. The CDR3 contains 14 residues. The CDR3 here is CAWTHTGEQETQYF. The CDR3 bases are TGTGCCTGGACTCATACAGGGGAACAAGAGACCCAGTACTTC.

The gene calls are TRBV5-1 and TRBJ1-4; D is ambiguous. Germline V CDR1 and CDR2: SGHRS, YFSETQ. V was cut by 0 bases and J by 6 bases, with 9 bases left in between. The CDR3 loop spans 14 amino acids. The CDR3 loop is CASSLVAGDEKLFF. The DNA for the CDR3 is TGCGCCAGCAGCTTGGTTGCTGGAGATGAAAAACTGTTTTTT.

The V and J genes are TRBV7-9 and TRBJ2-7; D is possibly TRBD2 (5 bases). Trimming removed 5 bases from V and 2 bases from J, with 13 bases in between. This CDR3 has 14 residues. Germline CDR1 is SEHNR and CDR2 is FQNEAQ (reference sequence). The chain's CDR3 is CASSTGNSPYEQYF. The CDR3 DNA reads TGTGCCAGCAGCACGGGGAATAGTCCCTACGAGCAGTACTTC.

This clone was detected once. The J gene is TRBJ1-2, the V gene TRBV11-2; no definite D call. Germline CDR1 is SGHAT and CDR2 is FQNNGV. The CDR3 runs to 16 residues. The ends were cut back, 4 bases at V and 5 bases at J, with 20 bases in the middle. CDR3 sequence reads: CASSSAAEGGLYGYTF. Written as DNA, the CDR3 is TGTGCCAGCAGCTCAGCGGCGGAGGGAGGCTTGTATGGCTACACCTTC.

The J gene is TRBJ2-7, the V gene TRBV10-3; 9 bases agree with TRBD1. The V segment lost 4 bases and the J segment 6 bases; nucleotides outside the gene matches: 13. Germline CDR1 reads ENHRY; CDR2 reads SYGVKD. The CDR3 runs to 16 residues. CDR3 DNA sequence: TGTGCCATCAGTGGACCGGACAGGGGACCCCATAGCGAGCAGTACTTC. This translates into CAISGPDRGPHSEQYF.

This clone was counted a single time. The chain carries TRBV6-5 and TRBJ1-2; perhaps TRBD1 as D (6 bases). CDR1 and CDR2 (germline): MNHEY, SVGAGI. The length of the CDR3 is 13 residues. V gave up 7 bases and J gave up 5 bases, with 14 bases separating them. The CDR3 protein is CASTRGGAYGYTF. DNA of the CDR3: TGTGCCAGCACCCGCGGGGGGGCGTATGGCTACACCTTC.